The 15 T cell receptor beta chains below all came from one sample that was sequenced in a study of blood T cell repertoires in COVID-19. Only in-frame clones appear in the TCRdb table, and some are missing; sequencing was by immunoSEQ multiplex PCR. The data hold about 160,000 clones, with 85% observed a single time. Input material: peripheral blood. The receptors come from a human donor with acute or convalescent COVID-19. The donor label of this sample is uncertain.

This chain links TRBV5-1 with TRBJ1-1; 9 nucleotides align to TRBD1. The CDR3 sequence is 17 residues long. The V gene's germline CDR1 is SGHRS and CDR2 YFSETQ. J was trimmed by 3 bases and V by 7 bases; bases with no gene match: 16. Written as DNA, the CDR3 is TGCGCCAGCGCCAGGATCACAGGGGGCGCGGGGGACACTGAAGCTTTCTTT. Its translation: CASARITGGAGDTEAFF. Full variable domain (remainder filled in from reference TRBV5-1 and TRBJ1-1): KAGVTQTPRYLIKTRGQQVTLSCSPISGHRSVSWYQQTPGQGLQFLFEYFSETQRNKGNFPGRFSGRQFSNSRSEMNVSTLELGDSALYLCASARITGGAGDTEAFFGQGTRLTVV.

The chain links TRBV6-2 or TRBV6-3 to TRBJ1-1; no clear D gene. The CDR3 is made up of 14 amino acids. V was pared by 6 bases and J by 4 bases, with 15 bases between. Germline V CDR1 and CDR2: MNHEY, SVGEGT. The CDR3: CASSPHGMSTEAFF. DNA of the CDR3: TGTGCCAGCAGCCCCCACGGGATGAGCACTGAAGCTTTCTTT.

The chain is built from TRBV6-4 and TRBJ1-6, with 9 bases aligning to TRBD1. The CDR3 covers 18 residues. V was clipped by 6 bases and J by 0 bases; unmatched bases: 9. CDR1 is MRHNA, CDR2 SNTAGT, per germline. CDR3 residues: CASRQGAVKRSYNSPLHF. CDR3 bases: TGTGCCAGCAGACAGGGGGCTGTCAAACGCTCCTATAATTCACCCCTCCACTTT.

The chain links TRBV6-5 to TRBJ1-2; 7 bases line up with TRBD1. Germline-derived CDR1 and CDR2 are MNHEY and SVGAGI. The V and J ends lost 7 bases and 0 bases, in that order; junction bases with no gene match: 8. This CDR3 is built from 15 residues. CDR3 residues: CASTMGTDPNYGYTF. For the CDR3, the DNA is TGTGCCAGCACTATGGGGACAGATCCTAACTATGGCTACACCTTC.

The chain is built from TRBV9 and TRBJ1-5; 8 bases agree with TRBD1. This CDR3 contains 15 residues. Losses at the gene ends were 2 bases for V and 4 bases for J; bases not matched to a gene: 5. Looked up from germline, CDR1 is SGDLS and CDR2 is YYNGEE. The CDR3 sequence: CASSVGTGQNQPQHF. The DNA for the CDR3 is TGTGCCAGCAGCGTCGGGACAGGTCAAAATCAGCCCCAGCATTTT.

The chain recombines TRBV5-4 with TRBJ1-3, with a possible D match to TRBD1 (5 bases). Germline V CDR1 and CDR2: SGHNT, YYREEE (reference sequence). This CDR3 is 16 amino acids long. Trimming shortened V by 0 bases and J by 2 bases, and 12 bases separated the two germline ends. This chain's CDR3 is CASSLAGVRAGNTIYF. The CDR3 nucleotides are TGTGCCAGCAGCTTGGCGGGGGTAAGGGCTGGAAACACCATATATTTT.

Here the CDR3 DNA reads TGTGCCTGGAGTGTACGGGGGGGCCCCCCCGGGGAGCTGTTTTTT. It yields the protein CAWSVRGGPPGELFF. This chain links TRBV30 with TRBJ2-2; 8 bases match TRBD2. V trimming: 0 bases; J trimming: 6 bases; junction bases outside the gene matches: 6. Germline V gives CDR1 GTSNPN, CDR2 SVGIG (reference sequence). This CDR3 is 15 amino acids long.

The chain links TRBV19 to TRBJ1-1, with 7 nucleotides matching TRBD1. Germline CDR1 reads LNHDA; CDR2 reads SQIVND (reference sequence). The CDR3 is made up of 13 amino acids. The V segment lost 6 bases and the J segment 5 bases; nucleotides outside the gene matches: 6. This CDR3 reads CASRNQGETEAFF. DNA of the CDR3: TGTGCCAGTAGGAATCAGGGGGAAACTGAAGCTTTCTTT.

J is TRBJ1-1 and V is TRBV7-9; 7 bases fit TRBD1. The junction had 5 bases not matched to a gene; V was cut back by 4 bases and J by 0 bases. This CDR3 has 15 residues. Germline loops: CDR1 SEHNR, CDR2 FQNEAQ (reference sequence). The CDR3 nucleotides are TGTGCCAGCAGCTCGGGACAGACCTTGAACACTGAAGCTTTCTTT. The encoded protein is CASSSGQTLNTEAFF.

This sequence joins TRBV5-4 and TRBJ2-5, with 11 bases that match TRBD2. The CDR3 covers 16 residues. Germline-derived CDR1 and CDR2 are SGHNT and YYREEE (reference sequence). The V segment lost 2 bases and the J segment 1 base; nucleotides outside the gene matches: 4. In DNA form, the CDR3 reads TGTGCCAGCAGCTTTCTAGCGGGGGGTACCCAAGAGACCCAGTACTTC. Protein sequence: CASSFLAGGTQETQYF.

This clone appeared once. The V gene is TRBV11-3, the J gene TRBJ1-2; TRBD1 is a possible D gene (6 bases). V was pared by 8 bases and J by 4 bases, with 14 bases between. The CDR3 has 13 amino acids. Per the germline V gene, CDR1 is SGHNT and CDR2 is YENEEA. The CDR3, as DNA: TGTGCCAGCTCAGGGGACGGTAGCTATGGCTACACCTTC. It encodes CASSGDGSYGYTF.

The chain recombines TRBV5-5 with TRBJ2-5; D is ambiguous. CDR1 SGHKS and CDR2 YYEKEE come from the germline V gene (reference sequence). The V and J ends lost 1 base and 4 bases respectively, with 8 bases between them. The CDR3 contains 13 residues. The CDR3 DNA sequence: TGTGCCAGCAGCTTGAGACTTTTAGAGACCCAGTACTTC. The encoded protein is CASSLRLLETQYF.

Written as DNA, the CDR3 is TGTGCCAGCTCACCAAGGCGACTAGCGGGGGCGAACACCGGGGAGCTGTTTTTT. Translation gives CASSPRRLAGANTGELFF. This chain connects TRBV18 to TRBJ2-2; TRBD2 matches at 12 bases. The CDR3 contains 18 residues. The ends lost 2 bases at V and 0 bases at J; junction bases unmatched: 4. Germline loops: CDR1 KGHSH, CDR2 LQKENI.

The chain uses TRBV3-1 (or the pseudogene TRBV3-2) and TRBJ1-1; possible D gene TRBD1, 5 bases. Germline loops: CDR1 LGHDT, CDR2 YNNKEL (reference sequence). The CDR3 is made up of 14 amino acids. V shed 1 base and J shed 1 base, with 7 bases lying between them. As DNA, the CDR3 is TGTGCCAGCAGCCAAGGACAGAGGAACACTGAAGCTTTCTTT. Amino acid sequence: CASSQGQRNTEAFF.

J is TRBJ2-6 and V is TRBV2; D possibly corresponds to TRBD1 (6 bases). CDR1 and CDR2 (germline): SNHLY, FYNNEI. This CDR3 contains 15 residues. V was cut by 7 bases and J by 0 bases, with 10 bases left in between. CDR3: CASKQGSSGANVLTF. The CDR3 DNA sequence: TGTGCCAGCAAGCAGGGGTCCTCTGGGGCCAACGTCCTGACTTTC.